Given below is one T cell receptor (beta chain) in context. At least ten counts were recorded for this clone. Its antigen remains unidentified. The CDR3 extends 3 residues past the end of the read, so its final part is completed from the germline J gene. Equivalent amounts of genomic DNA from CVID and control samples were used as sequencing input. For every sample, a 60 bp segment covering the rearranged TCRbeta CDR3 region was amplified and then sequenced. The immunoSEQ assay, a bias-corrected multiplex PCR combined with high-throughput sequencing, was used for TCRbeta amplification. Per the original workflow: Every unique nucleotide sequence counted as a clone and was annotated with V, D and J genes, copy number and frequency. Sequences were labeled productive if in frame, and non-productive if out of frame or containing stop codons. As previously described, clonality was computed from Shannon's entropy. Mean CDR3 Kyte-Doolittle hydropathy was derived from the predicted amino acid sequences of productive clones. Using the R hclust function, scaled V gene usage was clustered hierarchically with Manhattan distance and complete linkage. Sharing of clones by CDR3 amino acid sequence was evaluated by resampling 12 repertoires per group over 100 rounds. The repertoires were screened for 70 published EBV-specific TCRbeta sequences and some 230 published CMV-specific TCRbeta sequences. Analysis left out a couple of CVID samples that produced under 10,000 sequences, so a few dozen CVID repertoires remained. Held by TCRdb, this immuneACCESS table contains in-frame sequences only and omits some clones. Under half of the omission traces to an unresolved V gene where checked; the cause of the rest is unknown. V and J calls and clone size are copied from that table; D and trimming were computed from the DNA. In this sample the table shows roughly 43,000 clones, and no singletons are among them. The top ten constitute about 0.7% of the sample.

This record comes from a study of T cell clonality in common variable immunodeficiency (dated by TCRdb to about 2015). Taken from cysteine to phenylalanine, the CDR3 has 16 residues. The DNA shown is the part of the CDR3 that was read: 39 bases, in frame from base 1. From a lookup of the germline V gene (reference sequence), CDR1 and CDR2 are LNHDA and SQIVND. V is shortened by 3 bases, J by 3 bases, and the region joining them spans 14 bases. Paper-wide results and their limitations: Even though DNA input was the same, control samples had an average of around 81,000 unique sequences each, compared with approximately 30,000 in CVID samples. According to the authors, finding the cause of the higher clonality in CVID would require sequencing the repertoires of T cell subpopulations. Correlations of repertoire features with clinical complications were constrained by heterogeneity among patients within the CVID cohort. CVID TCRbeta sequences were reported to have fewer deletions and N-nucleotide insertions and to lack highly modified clones with 13 or more V deletions. TCRbeta clonality was higher in CVID subjects than in healthy controls (t-test p = 0.018), and the increase was most characteristic of about a third of subjects. Fewer TCRbeta clones were shared among CVID subjects than among healthy controls (p < 0.0001).

Most of the CVID patients and most of the healthy controls were of Caucasian heritage. Heparinized peripheral whole blood samples of about 5 to 9 ml were obtained from each donor. TCRbeta CDR3 repertoires were sequenced from genomic DNA of adults with common variable immune deficiency (CVID) and healthy adult controls. The control group was made up of roughly 22 healthy adult volunteers (about ten male and roughly twelve female) whose ages ranged from roughly 20 to 66 years, with a mean age of almost 35. Diluted blood was density-centrifuged over Hypaque 1077 or Ficoll-Paque to isolate peripheral blood mononuclear cells. Genomic DNA was obtained from unsorted mononuclear cells using either Qiagen column purification or a centrifugation-based method.

This receptor was taken from a person aged 18-70 years in good health. The chain uses TRBV19 and TRBJ2-2; TRBD2 could be the D gene, as 6 bases match. Sequencing was done on a sample of peripheral blood mononuclear cells. CDR3 DNA, as far as it was read: TGTGCCAGTAGTATCGGTGGGGGGACCTACACCGGGGAG. It is translated as CASSIGGGTYTGE. The entire CDR3 is CASSIGGGTYTGELFF.